This T cell receptor beta chain is drawn from a study of beta chain features in type 1 diabetes. Study-level results: Type 1 diabetes patients had TCRB CDR3s that were shorter (moderately but significantly so) in all four CD4+ subsets.

The V and J ends lost 7 bases and 5 bases respectively, with 9 bases between them. CDR3 length: 12 residues. Germline V gene lookup returns CDR1 LNHDA and CDR2 SQIVND (reference sequence). This clone has a handful of counts. What it recognizes is unknown. Expressed TCRB transcripts were sequenced because the entire RNA isolate underwent reverse transcription. The repertoire was sequenced with immunoSEQ multiplex PCR; TCRdb's copy has only in-frame clones and lacks some. The sample contains some 350,000 clones, 8% to 10% of which appear only once. The sequencing sample was made of central memory CD4+ T cells from blood. V is TRBV19 and J is TRBJ1-5, with no clear D. The sequence was obtained from a man in his thirties or forties with type 1 diabetes. Here the CDR3 reads CASTMRDQPQHF. CDR3 DNA: TGTGCCAGTACCATGAGGGATCAGCCCCAGCATTTT.